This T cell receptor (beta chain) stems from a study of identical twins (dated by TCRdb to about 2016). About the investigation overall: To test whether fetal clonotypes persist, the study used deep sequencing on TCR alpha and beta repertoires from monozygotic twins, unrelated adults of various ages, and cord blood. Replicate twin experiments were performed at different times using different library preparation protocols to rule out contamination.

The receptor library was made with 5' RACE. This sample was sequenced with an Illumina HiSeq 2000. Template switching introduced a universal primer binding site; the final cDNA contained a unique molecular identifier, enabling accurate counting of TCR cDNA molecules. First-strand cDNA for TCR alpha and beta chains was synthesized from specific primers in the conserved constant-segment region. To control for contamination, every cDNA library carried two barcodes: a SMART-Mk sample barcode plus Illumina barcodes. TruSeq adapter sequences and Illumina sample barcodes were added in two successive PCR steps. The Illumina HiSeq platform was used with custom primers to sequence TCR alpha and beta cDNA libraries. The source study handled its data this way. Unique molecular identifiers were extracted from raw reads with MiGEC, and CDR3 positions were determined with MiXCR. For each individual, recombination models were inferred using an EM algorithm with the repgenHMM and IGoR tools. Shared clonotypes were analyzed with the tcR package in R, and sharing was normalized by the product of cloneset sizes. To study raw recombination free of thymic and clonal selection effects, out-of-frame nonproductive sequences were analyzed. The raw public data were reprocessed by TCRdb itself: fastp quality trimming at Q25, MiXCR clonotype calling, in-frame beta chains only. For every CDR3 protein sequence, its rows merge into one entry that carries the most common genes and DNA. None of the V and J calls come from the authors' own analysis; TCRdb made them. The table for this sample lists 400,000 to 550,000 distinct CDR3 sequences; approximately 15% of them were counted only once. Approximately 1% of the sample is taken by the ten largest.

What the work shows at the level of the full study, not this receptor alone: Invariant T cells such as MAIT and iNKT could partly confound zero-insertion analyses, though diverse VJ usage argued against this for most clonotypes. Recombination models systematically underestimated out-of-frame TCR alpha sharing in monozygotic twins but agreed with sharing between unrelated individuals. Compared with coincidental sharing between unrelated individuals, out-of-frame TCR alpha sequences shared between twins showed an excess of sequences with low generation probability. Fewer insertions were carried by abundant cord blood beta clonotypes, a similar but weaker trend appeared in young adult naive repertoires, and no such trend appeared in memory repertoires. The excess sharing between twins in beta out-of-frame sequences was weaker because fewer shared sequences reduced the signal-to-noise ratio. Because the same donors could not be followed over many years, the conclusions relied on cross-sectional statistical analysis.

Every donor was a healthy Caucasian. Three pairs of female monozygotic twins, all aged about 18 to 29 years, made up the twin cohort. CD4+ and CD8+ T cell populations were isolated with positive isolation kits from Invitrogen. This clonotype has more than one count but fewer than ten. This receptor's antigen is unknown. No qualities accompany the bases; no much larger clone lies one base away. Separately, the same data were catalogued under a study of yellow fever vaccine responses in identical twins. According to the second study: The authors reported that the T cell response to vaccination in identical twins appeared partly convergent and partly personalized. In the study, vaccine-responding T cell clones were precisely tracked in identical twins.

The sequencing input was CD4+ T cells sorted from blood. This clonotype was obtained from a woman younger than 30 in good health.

The bases are TGCAGTGCTAGAGGGGGGAACACCGGGGAGCTGTTTTTT. It is translated as CSARGGNTGELFF. This sequence uses TRBV20-1 and TRBJ2-2; the D gene lacks a confident call. The CDR3 covers 13 residues, taking in both the cysteine and the phenylalanine. Solely the CDR3 DNA is kept, with 39 bases framed from the first base. V gives up 1 base and J gives up 1 base, and the segment between their germline ends measures 4 bases. CDR1 DFQATT and CDR2 SNEGSKA are derived from the germline V gene (reference sequence).